The next 29 T cell receptor beta chains were all read from a single sample in a study of blood T cell repertoires in COVID-19. TCRdb's copy holds only in-frame clones and misses some; the assay was immunoSEQ multiplex PCR. The data hold over 250,000 clones, with 65% to 90% observed a single time. Sequenced material: peripheral blood. These receptors were collected from a woman in her 70s with COVID-19, enrolled during active disease.

The CDR3 nucleotides are TGTGCCACCAGTGTCGCCGGGGGGGCTGGGGCCAACGTCCTGACTTTC. The encoded protein is CATSVAGGAGANVLTF. V and J are TRBV24-1 and TRBJ2-6; 8 bases are a match to TRBD2. J gave up 2 bases and V 5 bases, and 4 bases lay outside the gene matches. Germline V gene data show CDR1 as KGHDR and CDR2 as SFDVKD. The CDR3 has 16 amino acids.

V is TRBV2 and J is TRBJ2-5; unclear D gene. V lost 6 bases and J 4 bases, leaving 3 bases between the germline ends. Germline lookup yields CDR1 SNHLY and CDR2 FYNNEI. This CDR3 is built from 10 residues. In nucleotides, the CDR3 is TGTGCCAGCAGCGTAGAGACCCAGTACTTC. Translating it yields CASSVETQYF.

This chain links TRBV23-1 with TRBJ2-5, with 12 bases that match TRBD2. TRBV23-1 qualifies as an ORF whose function is uncertain. V was pared by 3 bases and J by 1 base, with 12 bases of the junction left unmatched. This CDR3 spans 19 amino acids. Here the CDR3 reads CASSHPGLSSGGAQETQYF. Written as DNA, the CDR3 is TGCGCCAGCAGTCACCCGGGACTATCTAGCGGGGGGGCCCAAGAGACCCAGTACTTC.

In nucleotides, the CDR3 is TGTGCCAGCAGCTTAGGCCGGAGTCAGGGGATCCTCTATGGCTACACCTTC. It is translated as CASSLGRSQGILYGYTF. This chain links TRBV13 with TRBJ1-2; a weak D match, TRBD1 (6 bases). Germline CDR1 is PRHDT and CDR2 is FYEKMQ (reference sequence). This CDR3 contains 17 residues. Trimming pared 0 bases from V and 4 bases from J, leaving 18 bases between.

The chain employs TRBV9 and TRBJ2-1; possible D gene TRBD2, 7 bases. Germline V gene lookup returns CDR1 SGDLS and CDR2 YYNGEE. Deletions cut 4 bases from V and 7 bases from J, with 15 bases between. The length of the CDR3 is 14 residues. The CDR3 region has the DNA TGTGCCAGCAGCCTCCGGGGGGCGGGGAATGAGCAGTTCTTC. Translating gives CASSLRGAGNEQFF.

Ten or more counts support this clone. V is TRBV30 and J is TRBJ1-2; 9 nucleotides align to TRBD1. The CDR3 covers 15 residues. After removal of 4 bases from V and 2 bases from J, the junction contained 8 bases not matched to a gene. Germline CDR1 is GTSNPN and CDR2 is SVGIG (reference sequence). CDR3 sequence (DNA): TGTGCCTGGAACTCGTGGGACAGGGTGAACTATGGCTACACCTTC. Encoded protein: CAWNSWDRVNYGYTF.

This clone was seen once. This chain uses TRBV5-1 with TRBJ2-7; 11 bases are shared with TRBD1. J lost 2 bases, V lost 3 bases, and 4 bases had no gene match. Germline CDR1 and CDR2: SGHRS and YFSETQ. This CDR3 contains 15 residues. CDR3 coding DNA: TGCGCCAGCAGCTCCGGACAGGGGGCCGCCTACGAGCAGTACTTC. It codes for CASSSGQGAAYEQYF.

The rearrangement joins TRBV5-6 to TRBJ1-1; the D is unclear. This CDR3 is 11 amino acids long. V lost 0 bases and J 7 bases, leaving 4 bases between the germline ends. Germline assignment: CDR1 SGHDT and CDR2 YYEEEE. Here the CDR3 DNA reads TGTGCCAGCAGCTTGGCGTATGAAGCTTTCTTT. The encoded protein is CASSLAYEAFF.

About this clone itself: Within the sample, other DNA sequences also encode this same CDR3. This chain uses TRBV5-1 with TRBJ2-5, with TRBD1 identical over 7 bases. CDR1 SGHRS and CDR2 YFSETQ come from the germline V gene. The V gene end was trimmed by 5 bases and the J gene end by 3 bases; junction bases not matched to a gene: 4. The CDR3 spans 13 residues. CDR3 coding DNA: TGCGCCAGCAGTCGTACAGGGGAAGAGACCCAGTACTTC. Translation: CASSRTGEETQYF.

CDR3 in DNA: TGCGCCAGCAGCTTGGGGGGACAGATCATGAACACTGAAGCTTTCTTT. Amino acid sequence: CASSLGGQIMNTEAFF. The V call is TRBV5-1, the J call TRBJ1-1; 7 bases are shared with TRBD1. Unmatched junction bases numbered 5, after V lost 0 bases and J lost 0 bases. This CDR3 region has 16 residues. Per germline, CDR1 SGHRS and CDR2 YFSETQ.

The rearrangement uses TRBV11-2 and TRBJ2-3; 10 bases line up with TRBD2. There are 16 residues in the CDR3. CDR1 is SGHAT, CDR2 FQNNGV, per germline. Trimming removed 3 bases from V and 9 bases from J; junction bases left unmatched: 12. As DNA, the CDR3 is TGTGCCAGCAGCTTGGGACTAGCGTTGCCAATGAGCACGCAGTATTTT. Amino acid sequence: CASSLGLALPMSTQYF.

V gene TRBV5-1 combines with J gene TRBJ1-4; 8 bases fit TRBD1. The CDR3 extends over 17 amino acids. The germline V gene has CDR1 SGHRS and CDR2 YFSETQ. J gave up 2 bases and V 3 bases, and 9 bases lay outside the gene matches. The CDR3 here is CASSSTGGFRTNEKLFF. DNA for the CDR3: TGCGCCAGCAGCTCTACAGGGGGATTTCGGACTAATGAAAAACTGTTTTTT.

The chain uses TRBV23-1 and TRBJ1-1; D unresolved. TRBV23-1 is classed as an ORF, of uncertain function. The CDR3 contains 15 residues. The V and J ends lost 0 bases and 4 bases respectively, with 12 bases between them. CDR3 loop: CASSQSPPGGTEAFF. The CDR3 DNA sequence: TGCGCCAGCAGTCAATCGCCTCCGGGAGGCACTGAAGCTTTCTTT.

The rearrangement links TRBV7-8 to TRBJ1-2, with TRBD1 matching 11 bases. With 5 bases clipped from V and 2 bases from J, the junction kept 4 bases outside the gene matches. The germline V gene has CDR1 SGHVS and CDR2 FQNEAQ. This CDR3 contains 15 residues. CDR3 sequence: CASSLGQGANYGYTF. Written as DNA, the CDR3 is TGTGCCAGCAGCCTTGGACAGGGGGCCAACTATGGCTACACCTTC.

The J gene is TRBJ2-1, the V gene TRBV28, with 9 bases lining up with TRBD2. This CDR3 contains 18 residues. Germline CDR1 MDHEN, CDR2 SYDVKM. The V segment lost 2 bases and the J segment 2 bases; nucleotides outside the gene matches: 10. CDR3 nucleotides: TGTGCCAGCAGTTTAGTGGATTTAAGGACTAGCGCCTACAATGAGCAGTTCTTC. Amino acid sequence: CASSLVDLRTSAYNEQFF.

In this sample, this clone turned up a few times. The chain joins TRBV19 to TRBJ2-2, with TRBD2 identical over 12 bases. V was pared by 6 bases and J by 7 bases, with 6 bases of the junction left unmatched. The CDR3 has 15 residues. CDR1 and CDR2 (germline): LNHDA, SQIVND (reference sequence). CDR3 sequence (DNA): TGTGCCAGTAGAAAACTAGCGGGGGGATTCGGGGAGCTGTTTTTT. Translated, it gives CASRKLAGGFGELFF.

The chain is built from TRBV5-1 and TRBJ1-2; TRBD1 might be the D (5 bases). Trimming shortened V by 0 bases and J by 8 bases, and 17 bases separated the two germline ends. CDR1 SGHRS and CDR2 YFSETQ come from the germline V gene. There are 15 residues in the CDR3. Here the CDR3 DNA reads TGCGCCAGCAGCTTGGAGGGCGTAGGGGCTAGGGGCTACACCTTC. It is translated as CASSLEGVGARGYTF.

This rearrangement joins TRBV6-5 to TRBJ1-4; TRBD1 is a possible D gene (6 bases). V was trimmed by 7 bases and J by 7 bases, leaving 19 bases between them. Germline CDR1 MNHEY, CDR2 SVGAGI. This CDR3 is built from 15 residues. CDR3 protein: CASKDDRSDGEKLFF. CDR3 sequence (DNA): TGTGCCAGCAAAGACGACAGGTCGGACGGTGAAAAACTGTTTTTT.

The rearrangement uses TRBV4-1 and TRBJ2-3; 8 bases align to TRBD2. Germline V gene data show CDR1 as MGHRA and CDR2 as YSYEKL. The CDR3 runs 18 residues. J lost 0 bases, V lost 3 bases, and 11 bases had no gene match. As DNA, the CDR3 is TGCGCCAGCAGCCACCCCCGGGGCGGGGGGCCTAGCACAGATACGCAGTATTTT. This sequence encodes CASSHPRGGGPSTDTQYF.

This rearrangement joins TRBV11-3 to TRBJ1-1; 9 positions agree with TRBD1. CDR3 length equals 15 residues. With V trimmed by 5 bases and J by 1 base, 5 bases remained unmatched. Germline lookup yields CDR1 SGHNT and CDR2 YENEEA. CDR3 DNA: TGTGCCAGCAGCCCCACGGGACAGGGGAACACTGAAGCTTTCTTT. It is translated as CASSPTGQGNTEAFF.

The chain recombines TRBV5-5 with TRBJ2-3; D might be TRBD1 (6 bases). The CDR3 totals 15 residues. V was pared by 4 bases and J by 0 bases, with 12 bases between. Looked up from germline, CDR1 is SGHKS and CDR2 is YYEKEE (reference sequence). The CDR3 is CASSLGTLSTDTQYF. In DNA, the CDR3 is TGTGCCAGCAGCCTTGGGACACTTAGCACAGATACGCAGTATTTT.

The J gene is TRBJ1-4, the V gene TRBV2; the match to TRBD1 covers 7 bases. CDR3 size: 14 residues. After removal of 5 bases from V and 7 bases from J, the junction contained 7 bases not matched to a gene. Germline loops: CDR1 SNHLY, CDR2 FYNNEI. The CDR3, as DNA: TGTGCCAGCAGTCGGGGGACAGCGATTGAAAAACTGTTTTTT. This gives the protein CASSRGTAIEKLFF.

V gene TRBV5-8 combines with J gene TRBJ2-7, with 7 bases aligning to TRBD1. There are 14 residues in the CDR3. Germline CDR1 SGHTS, CDR2 YDEGEE. The V and J ends lost 0 bases and 3 bases, in that order; junction bases with no gene match: 3. Here the CDR3 reads CASSLAGQDYEQYF. As DNA, the CDR3 is TGTGCCAGCAGCTTGGCCGGACAGGACTACGAGCAGTACTTC.

This clone was found a few times. The chain couples TRBV27 to TRBJ2-3, with D maybe TRBD2 (5 bases). The V end lost 4 bases, the J end lost 0 bases, and 14 bases lay between the germline ends. Per germline, CDR1 MNHEY and CDR2 SMNVEV (reference sequence). This CDR3 is built from 16 residues. CDR3 amino acids: CASSWGTRTSTDTQYF. CDR3 sequence (DNA): TGTGCCAGCAGTTGGGGAACTAGAACCAGCACAGATACGCAGTATTTT.

The chain has TRBV7-8 and TRBJ1-5, with TRBD1 matching 8 bases. The CDR3 contains 15 residues. The J segment lost 3 bases and the V segment lost 5 bases, leaving 6 bases of the junction unmatched. Germline V CDR1 and CDR2: SGHVS, FQNEAQ. CDR3 nucleotide sequence: TGTGCCAGCAGCCCGGACAGGGCGTCCAATCAGCCCCAGCATTTT. As protein: CASSPDRASNQPQHF.

In nucleotides, the CDR3 is TGTGCCAGCAGCCCCATAGCAATCTACGAGACCCAGTACTTC. It yields the protein CASSPIAIYETQYF. The chain uses TRBV14 and TRBJ2-5, with D uncertain. The CDR3 is made up of 14 amino acids. The germline CDR1 and CDR2 sequences are SGHDN and FVKESK. V lost 4 bases and J 5 bases, leaving 14 bases between the germline ends.

The V call is TRBV5-1, the J call TRBJ2-7; D perhaps matches TRBD2 (6 bases). Trimming pared 3 bases from V and 4 bases from J, leaving 17 bases between. This CDR3 spans 15 amino acids. Germline lookup yields CDR1 SGHRS and CDR2 YFSETQ. The CDR3 DNA sequence: TGCGCCAGCAGCTGGGCGGACGGGGGTGGTTACGAGCAGTACTTC. Translation: CASSWADGGGYEQYF.

The chain couples TRBV7-2 to TRBJ1-4; D is possibly TRBD1 (5 bases). This CDR3 is 15 amino acids long. The germline V gene has CDR1 SGHTA and CDR2 FQGNSA. Trimming pared 4 bases from V and 7 bases from J, leaving 16 bases between. The CDR3, as DNA: TGTGCCAGCAGCTCAAGGCGGGGGTCGGGTGAAAAACTGTTTTTT. This codes for CASSSRRGSGEKLFF.

V is TRBV2 and J is TRBJ1-5; a weak D match, TRBD1 (6 bases). CDR1 is SNHLY and CDR2 is FYNNEI in the germline V gene. V was shortened by 5 bases and J by 7 bases, with 15 bases between the two germline ends. The CDR3 consists of 14 residues. CDR3 region: CASSKGVQGQPQHF. The CDR3 DNA sequence: TGTGCCAGCAGTAAGGGGGTCCAAGGACAGCCCCAGCATTTT.